This is a list of T cell receptor beta chains from one sample in a study of regulatory T cells in long-lasting Graves disease. Via MiXCR, TCRdb re-called the multiplex PCR reads, giving one row per CDR3 protein. The sample shows 420,000 or so distinct CDR3 sequences, 16% of them seen only once. This same sample was also part of a study on T cells in Graves' hyperthyroidism and ophthalmopathy.

Sequencing was performed on peripheral blood mononuclear cells (PBMCs), taken at new diagnosis, from a patient treated with antithyroid drugs. Every receptor here comes from a woman aged 18-35 years with Graves disease. The CDR3 runs from the conserved cysteine through the conserved F or W. The order of the fields is J gene, clone size, D gene, V gene, CDR3 protein, CDR3 DNA. A D gene is named only where the DNA matches it firmly. A clone size is listed for some rows: how often the clone was seen (once, few, many), or a class if it is expanded.

j_call: TRBJ1-5; clone_size: few; d_call: NA; v_call: TRBV7-2; cdr3_aa: CASSLTGVSNQPQHF; cdr3_nt: TGTGCCAGCAGCTTAACTGGGGTGAGCAATCAGCCCCAGCATTTT
j_call: TRBJ2-2; clone_size: many; d_call: TRBD2; v_call: TRBV28; cdr3_aa: CASSLGRERSWKTGELFF; cdr3_nt: TGTGCCAGCAGTTTGGGGCGGGAGCGTAGTTGGAAGACCGGGGAGCTGTTTTTT
j_call: TRBJ1-1; clone_size: NA; d_call: NA; v_call: TRBV10-3; cdr3_aa: CAIRNRDKYTEAFF; cdr3_nt: TGTGCCATCAGGAACAGGGATAAATACACTGAAGCTTTCTTT
j_call: TRBJ1-2; clone_size: few; d_call: NA; v_call: TRBV30; cdr3_aa: CAWTFPLGDF; cdr3_nt: TGTGCCTGGACCTTCCCGTTAGGCGACTTC
j_call: TRBJ2-7; clone_size: few; d_call: NA; v_call: TRBV7-8; cdr3_aa: CASSQPGSRRNEQYF; cdr3_nt: TGTGCCAGCAGCCAACCCGGGTCGCGCCGTAATGAGCAGTACTTC
j_call: TRBJ2-1; clone_size: many; d_call: TRBD2; v_call: TRBV20-1; cdr3_aa: CSARTAGRAFTSYNEQFF; cdr3_nt: TGCAGTGCTAGGACGGCGGGGAGGGCGTTTACCTCCTACAATGAGCAGTTCTTC
j_call: TRBJ2-7; clone_size: NA; d_call: NA; v_call: TRBV5-1; cdr3_aa: CASTVGSSAAYEQYF; cdr3_nt: TGCGCCAGCACCGTTGGGAGTTCAGCCGCCTACGAGCAGTACTTC
j_call: TRBJ1-2; clone_size: NA; d_call: TRBD1; v_call: TRBV7-9; cdr3_aa: CATNRGQGHYGYTF; cdr3_nt: TGTGCCACCAACAGGGGGCAGGGCCACTATGGCTACACCTTC
j_call: TRBJ1-5; clone_size: NA; d_call: TRBD1; v_call: TRBV6-5; cdr3_aa: CASSSSGGAGQPQHF; cdr3_nt: TGTGCCAGCAGTTCATCAGGGGGCGCAGGTCAGCCCCAGCATTTT
j_call: TRBJ2-2; clone_size: few; d_call: TRBD2; v_call: TRBV7-2; cdr3_aa: CASLRAGGPVGGELFF; cdr3_nt: TGTGCCAGCTTACGAGCGGGAGGGCCTGTTGGTGGGGAGCTGTTTTTT
j_call: TRBJ2-7; clone_size: NA; d_call: NA; v_call: TRBV9; cdr3_aa: CASSVAEDWTFYEQYF; cdr3_nt: TGTGCCAGCAGCGTAGCTGAGGACTGGACCTTCTACGAGCAGTACTTC
j_call: TRBJ2-3; clone_size: many; d_call: TRBD2; v_call: TRBV11-2; cdr3_aa: CASSLDRASGDTQYF; cdr3_nt: TGTGCCAGCAGCTTAGACCGGGCTAGCGGAGATACGCAGTATTTT
j_call: TRBJ2-7; clone_size: few; d_call: NA; v_call: TRBV20-1; cdr3_aa: CSARDTMAGPYEQYF; cdr3_nt: TGCAGTGCTAGAGATACAATGGCGGGGCCCTACGAGCAGTACTTC
j_call: TRBJ2-1; clone_size: many; d_call: TRBD2; v_call: TRBV30; cdr3_aa: CAWAREGYNEQFF; cdr3_nt: TGTGCCTGGGCGCGGGAGGGCTACAATGAGCAGTTCTTC
j_call: TRBJ2-1; clone_size: many; d_call: NA; v_call: TRBV28; cdr3_aa: CASSYPGNEQFF; cdr3_nt: TGTGCCAGCAGTTACCCCGGAAATGAGCAGTTCTTC
j_call: TRBJ1-1; clone_size: many; d_call: NA; v_call: TRBV3-1; cdr3_aa: CASSLAGFMNTEAFF; cdr3_nt: TGTGCCAGCAGCCTTGCTGGTTTCATGAACACTGAAGCTTTCTTT
j_call: TRBJ2-3; clone_size: few; d_call: TRBD2; v_call: TRBV6-2/TRBV6-3; cdr3_aa: CASTRRLAGVISTDTQYF; cdr3_nt: TGTGCCAGCACCCGAAGGCTAGCGGGAGTTATTAGCACAGATACGCAGTATTTT
j_call: TRBJ2-1; clone_size: NA; d_call: NA; v_call: TRBV18; cdr3_aa: CASSPGEWAQFF; cdr3_nt: TGTGCCAGCTCACCAGGGGAGTGGGCGCAGTTCTTC
j_call: TRBJ2-2; clone_size: NA; d_call: TRBD2; v_call: TRBV5-1; cdr3_aa: CASRKSSGRWELFF; cdr3_nt: TGCGCCAGCAGAAAGTCTAGCGGGAGATGGGAGCTGTTTTTT
j_call: TRBJ2-2; clone_size: NA; d_call: NA; v_call: TRBV18; cdr3_aa: CASSPDQGSNTGELFF; cdr3_nt: TGTGCCAGCTCACCTGATCAGGGCTCGAACACCGGGGAGCTGTTTTTT
j_call: TRBJ2-1; clone_size: NA; d_call: TRBD1; v_call: TRBV14; cdr3_aa: CASRWTGGNEQFF; cdr3_nt: TGTGCCAGCCGATGGACAGGGGGCAATGAGCAGTTCTTC
j_call: TRBJ2-6; clone_size: NA; d_call: NA; v_call: TRBV30; cdr3_aa: CAWLHGRALRIGANVLTF; cdr3_nt: TGTGCCTGGCTCCACGGCCGGGCCTTACGGATTGGGGCCAACGTCCTGACTTTC
j_call: TRBJ2-7; clone_size: many; d_call: NA; v_call: TRBV7-2; cdr3_aa: CASSQPGSSSYEQYF; cdr3_nt: TGTGCCAGCAGCCAGCCCGGCTCGAGCTCCTACGAGCAGTACTTC
j_call: TRBJ1-4; clone_size: many; d_call: NA; v_call: TRBV7-8; cdr3_aa: CASSQRPQWELFF; cdr3_nt: TGTGCCAGCAGCCAGCGACCGCAGTGGGAACTGTTTTTT
j_call: TRBJ2-2; clone_size: NA; d_call: NA; v_call: TRBV12-3/TRBV12-4; cdr3_aa: CASILNTAGELFF; cdr3_nt: TGTGCCAGCATTCTTAACACGGCCGGGGAGCTGTTTTTT
j_call: TRBJ2-1; clone_size: many; d_call: NA; v_call: TRBV6-5; cdr3_aa: CASSYWLTSRYNEQFF; cdr3_nt: TGTGCCAGCAGTTACTGGTTGACTAGTAGGTACAATGAGCAGTTCTTC
j_call: TRBJ2-1; clone_size: many; d_call: TRBD2; v_call: TRBV12-3/TRBV12-4; cdr3_aa: CASRPGTRKDSEQFF; cdr3_nt: TGTGCCAGCAGACCCGGGACTAGGAAGGATAGTGAGCAGTTCTTC
j_call: TRBJ2-7; clone_size: NA; d_call: NA; v_call: TRBV6-2/TRBV6-3; cdr3_aa: CASNRIDEQYF; cdr3_nt: TGTGCCAGCAACCGAATCGACGAGCAGTACTTC
j_call: TRBJ1-1; clone_size: many; d_call: TRBD1; v_call: TRBV6-1; cdr3_aa: CASWGWDSGSEAFF; cdr3_nt: TGTGCCAGCTGGGGATGGGACAGCGGCTCTGAAGCTTTCTTT
j_call: TRBJ2-2; clone_size: NA; d_call: NA; v_call: TRBV27; cdr3_aa: CASSRRGGYTGELFF; cdr3_nt: TGTGCCAGCAGTCGAAGGGGGGGGTACACCGGGGAGCTGTTTTTT
j_call: TRBJ2-1; clone_size: NA; d_call: TRBD2; v_call: TRBV12-3/TRBV12-4; cdr3_aa: CASSLTGRTSGYNEQFF; cdr3_nt: TGTGCCAGCAGTTTAACGGGACGGACTAGCGGTTACAATGAGCAGTTCTTC
j_call: TRBJ2-1; clone_size: NA; d_call: NA; v_call: TRBV15; cdr3_aa: CATSQLTSYNEQFF; cdr3_nt: TGTGCCACCTCTCAATTGACCTCCTACAATGAGCAGTTCTTC
j_call: TRBJ1-2; clone_size: many; d_call: TRBD1; v_call: TRBV30; cdr3_aa: CAWDRDTKNYGYTF; cdr3_nt: TGTGCCTGGGACAGGGACACCAAAAACTATGGCTACACCTTC
j_call: TRBJ1-2; clone_size: many; d_call: NA; v_call: TRBV6-1; cdr3_aa: CASSEEWGEGYTF; cdr3_nt: TGTGCCAGCAGTGAAGAATGGGGCGAAGGCTACACCTTC
j_call: TRBJ2-1; clone_size: many; d_call: NA; v_call: TRBV7-3; cdr3_aa: CASSSVPGTYNEQFF; cdr3_nt: TGTGCCAGCAGCTCGGTTCCAGGGACCTACAATGAGCAGTTCTTC
j_call: TRBJ2-1; clone_size: NA; d_call: NA; v_call: TRBV14; cdr3_aa: CASSPSTHRGLYNEQFF; cdr3_nt: TGTGCCAGCAGCCCGTCCACACATCGAGGGTTATACAATGAGCAGTTCTTC
j_call: TRBJ2-1; clone_size: many; d_call: TRBD1; v_call: TRBV24-1; cdr3_aa: CATSGGQGAYNEQFF; cdr3_nt: TGTGCCACCAGTGGTGGACAGGGTGCCTACAATGAGCAGTTCTTC
j_call: TRBJ2-7; clone_size: many; d_call: NA; v_call: TRBV11-2; cdr3_aa: CASSNRVALGEQYF; cdr3_nt: TGTGCCAGCAGCAATCGGGTAGCCTTGGGGGAGCAGTACTTC
j_call: TRBJ2-7; clone_size: few; d_call: NA; v_call: TRBV20-1; cdr3_aa: CSARDQGEYEQYF; cdr3_nt: TGCAGTGCTAGAGATCAAGGGGAGTACGAGCAGTACTTC
j_call: TRBJ1-5; clone_size: few; d_call: NA; v_call: TRBV19; cdr3_aa: CASRGEQGFQPQHF; cdr3_nt: TGTGCCAGTCGGGGGGAACAGGGTTTTCAGCCCCAGCATTTT
j_call: TRBJ1-2; clone_size: few; d_call: NA; v_call: TRBV28; cdr3_aa: CASSSGGSEGYTF; cdr3_nt: TGTGCCAGCAGCTCGGGGGGGTCGGAAGGCTACACCTTC
j_call: TRBJ1-6; clone_size: NA; d_call: NA; v_call: TRBV20-1; cdr3_aa: CSARDIRQSSYNSPLHF; cdr3_nt: TGCAGTGCTAGAGATATCAGACAGAGCTCCTATAATTCACCCCTCCACTTT
j_call: TRBJ2-1; clone_size: many; d_call: TRBD2; v_call: TRBV20-1; cdr3_aa: CSAPRGTSGVSANEQFF; cdr3_nt: TGCAGTGCTCCTCGCGGGACTAGCGGGGTCTCTGCCAATGAGCAGTTCTTC
j_call: TRBJ2-7; clone_size: many; d_call: TRBD2; v_call: TRBV6-1; cdr3_aa: CASSSLTGTSGSSPYEQYF; cdr3_nt: TGTGCCAGCAGCTCACTAACCGGGACTAGCGGGAGTAGCCCCTACGAGCAGTACTTC
j_call: TRBJ2-7; clone_size: NA; d_call: TRBD1; v_call: TRBV6-2/TRBV6-3; cdr3_aa: CASRKEWTGSYEQYF; cdr3_nt: TGTGCCAGCAGGAAAGAATGGACAGGGTCCTACGAGCAGTACTTC
j_call: TRBJ2-7; clone_size: NA; d_call: NA; v_call: TRBV11-1; cdr3_aa: CASSSTGSRNYEQYF; cdr3_nt: TGTGCCAGCAGTTCGACAGGCAGCAGAAACTACGAGCAGTACTTC
j_call: TRBJ2-2; clone_size: NA; d_call: NA; v_call: TRBV7-9; cdr3_aa: CASSLAGGEKLFF; cdr3_nt: TGTGCCAGCAGCTTAGCTGGGGGTGAGAAGCTGTTTTTT
j_call: TRBJ1-1; clone_size: many; d_call: NA; v_call: TRBV28; cdr3_aa: CASRAAAGTVNTEAFF; cdr3_nt: TGTGCCAGCAGGGCCGCAGCAGGGACGGTGAACACTGAAGCTTTCTTT
j_call: TRBJ2-2; clone_size: many; d_call: NA; v_call: TRBV7-3; cdr3_aa: CASSKTGLNTGELFF; cdr3_nt: TGTGCCAGCAGCAAAACAGGTCTGAACACCGGGGAGCTGTTTTTT
j_call: TRBJ2-1; clone_size: many; d_call: NA; v_call: TRBV4-1; cdr3_aa: CASSLENNEQFF; cdr3_nt: TGCGCCAGCAGCCTAGAAAATAATGAGCAGTTCTTC
j_call: TRBJ1-5; clone_size: few; d_call: NA; v_call: TRBV27; cdr3_aa: CASSPTPTGYSNQPQHF; cdr3_nt: TGTGCCAGCAGCCCAACCCCGACAGGTTATAGCAATCAGCCCCAGCATTTT
j_call: TRBJ1-5; clone_size: NA; d_call: NA; v_call: TRBV27; cdr3_aa: CASSLGRGAMRFF; cdr3_nt: TGTGCCAGCAGTTTGGGGCGGGGGGCGATGAGGTTCTTT
j_call: TRBJ2-6; clone_size: NA; d_call: NA; v_call: TRBV2; cdr3_aa: CASSEGRFGANVLTF; cdr3_nt: TGTGCCAGCAGTGAAGGCAGGTTTGGGGCCAACGTCCTGACTTTC
j_call: TRBJ1-2; clone_size: many; d_call: NA; v_call: TRBV12-3/TRBV12-4; cdr3_aa: CASSPLRTGNFGYTF; cdr3_nt: TGTGCCAGCAGTCCACTACGTACAGGGAATTTTGGCTACACCTTC
j_call: TRBJ1-6; clone_size: NA; d_call: TRBD1; v_call: TRBV18; cdr3_aa: CASSPDGQGLSSPLHF; cdr3_nt: TGTGCCAGCTCACCAGACGGACAGGGGTTGTCTTCACCCCTCCACTTT
j_call: TRBJ2-3; clone_size: many; d_call: TRBD2; v_call: TRBV20-1; cdr3_aa: CSADPLTSGRRADTQYF; cdr3_nt: TGCAGTGCTGACCCCTTGACTAGCGGCAGGAGGGCAGATACGCAGTATTTT
j_call: TRBJ1-1; clone_size: many; d_call: TRBD1; v_call: TRBV12-3/TRBV12-4; cdr3_aa: CASSLVQGAEAFF; cdr3_nt: TGTGCCAGCAGTTTAGTACAGGGGGCTGAAGCTTTCTTT
j_call: TRBJ2-1; clone_size: NA; d_call: TRBD1; v_call: TRBV29-1; cdr3_aa: CSALRDRGPWEQFF; cdr3_nt: TGCAGCGCTCTTCGGGACAGGGGTCCATGGGAGCAGTTCTTC
j_call: TRBJ1-1; clone_size: many; d_call: NA; v_call: TRBV20-1; cdr3_aa: CSARRGMSEAFF; cdr3_nt: TGCAGTGCTCGTAGAGGGATGTCTGAAGCTTTCTTT
j_call: TRBJ2-7; clone_size: many; d_call: NA; v_call: TRBV2; cdr3_aa: CASSEALWTQYF; cdr3_nt: TGTGCCAGCAGTGAAGCGCTTTGGACGCAGTACTTC